A selection of T cell receptor beta chains follows, all from one sample in a study of neoadjuvant anti-PD-1 for oral cavity cancer. The repertoire was sequenced with immunoSEQ multiplex PCR; TCRdb's copy has only in-frame clones and lacks some. The profile shows about 23,000 clones, 25% to 35% of them singletons. The sequences come from tumor tissue, collected after nivolumab (anti-PD-1) treatment. These receptors came from a person between 40 and 79 years old with oral cavity squamous cell carcinoma. CDR3s include the opening cysteine and the closing phenylalanine or tryptophan. A D gene is named only where the DNA matches it firmly.

v_call: TRBV20-1
cdr3_length: 11
j_call: TRBJ2-7
d_call: .
cdr3_aa: CSALLVPEQYF

v_call: TRBV11-2
cdr3_length: 14
j_call: TRBJ2-7
d_call: .
cdr3_aa: CASSPTFPRYEQYF

v_call: TRBV29-1
cdr3_length: 14
j_call: TRBJ2-7
d_call: TRBD2
cdr3_aa: CSVELGLAGNEQYF

v_call: TRBV11-2
cdr3_length: 14
j_call: TRBJ2-3
d_call: .
cdr3_aa: CASSPTTSTDTQYF

v_call: TRBV13
cdr3_length: 14
j_call: TRBJ2-7
d_call: .
cdr3_aa: CASSPRLWGDEQYF

v_call: TRBV5-1
cdr3_length: 15
j_call: TRBJ2-5
d_call: .
cdr3_aa: CASRMGAQVRETQYF

v_call: TRBV2
cdr3_length: 13
j_call: TRBJ2-7
d_call: TRBD1
cdr3_aa: CASSAWTGAEQYF

v_call: TRBV18
cdr3_length: 15
j_call: TRBJ1-1
d_call: .
cdr3_aa: CASSPGGSAGTEAFF

v_call: TRBV7-9
cdr3_length: 16
j_call: TRBJ1-4
d_call: .
cdr3_aa: CASSSNRGEMNEKLFF

v_call: TRBV10-3
cdr3_length: 11
j_call: TRBJ2-1
d_call: .
cdr3_aa: CAIGLHNEQFF

v_call: TRBV5-4
cdr3_length: 14
j_call: TRBJ2-5
d_call: TRBD1
cdr3_aa: CASSVQGAEETQYF

v_call: TRBV5-6
cdr3_length: 15
j_call: TRBJ2-1
d_call: TRBD2
cdr3_aa: CASSMGLAGSNEQFF

v_call: TRBV6-5
cdr3_length: 13
j_call: TRBJ2-7
d_call: TRBD2
cdr3_aa: CASSYASGYEQYF

v_call: TRBV4-2
cdr3_length: 16
j_call: TRBJ2-1
d_call: TRBD2
cdr3_aa: CASSHPSGGYYNEQFF

v_call: TRBV5-1
cdr3_length: 13
j_call: TRBJ2-3
d_call: .
cdr3_aa: CASSPGGTDTQYF

v_call: TRBV6-5
cdr3_length: 12
j_call: TRBJ2-7
d_call: .
cdr3_aa: CATTDSSYEQYF

v_call: TRBV4-2
cdr3_length: 15
j_call: TRBJ2-6
d_call: .
cdr3_aa: CASSQDNSGANVLTF

v_call: TRBV30
cdr3_length: 15
j_call: TRBJ1-1
d_call: .
cdr3_aa: CAWSLLDRRGTEAFF

v_call: TRBV4-1
cdr3_length: 13
j_call: TRBJ1-5
d_call: .
cdr3_aa: CASSPAAGQPQHF

v_call: TRBV19
cdr3_length: 12
j_call: TRBJ1-2
d_call: .
cdr3_aa: CASSINGPGYTF

v_call: TRBV6-4
cdr3_length: 14
j_call: TRBJ2-7
d_call: TRBD1
cdr3_aa: CASGPGQANYEQYF

v_call: TRBV9
cdr3_length: 15
j_call: TRBJ2-2
d_call: TRBD2
cdr3_aa: CASSVAGAGTGELFF

v_call: TRBV30
cdr3_length: 13
j_call: TRBJ1-5
d_call: .
cdr3_aa: CAWSSDSNQPQHF

v_call: TRBV18
cdr3_length: 13
j_call: TRBJ1-5
d_call: .
cdr3_aa: CASSPSLNQPQHF

v_call: TRBV4-1
cdr3_length: 11
j_call: TRBJ2-1
d_call: .
cdr3_aa: CASSREGKRFF

v_call: TRBV7-9
cdr3_length: 15
j_call: TRBJ2-3
d_call: TRBD2
cdr3_aa: CASSFTLGRADTQYF

v_call: TRBV5-1
cdr3_length: 15
j_call: TRBJ1-2
d_call: TRBD1
cdr3_aa: CASSLVRQGSYGYTF

v_call: TRBV6-5
cdr3_length: 15
j_call: TRBJ2-7
d_call: TRBD2
cdr3_aa: CASSRTSGGLNEQYF

v_call: TRBV7-9
cdr3_length: 13
j_call: TRBJ1-2
d_call: .
cdr3_aa: CASSPGDTYGYTF

v_call: TRBV7-3
cdr3_length: 13
j_call: TRBJ1-1
d_call: .
cdr3_aa: CASSYEANTEAFF

v_call: TRBV7-6
cdr3_length: 15
j_call: TRBJ1-2
d_call: .
cdr3_aa: CASSSLVATTYGYTF

v_call: TRBV9
cdr3_length: 14
j_call: TRBJ2-7
d_call: .
cdr3_aa: CASSVGSDSYEQYF

v_call: TRBV6-6
cdr3_length: 16
j_call: TRBJ1-3
d_call: TRBD1
cdr3_aa: CASSYLTGTKGNTIYF

v_call: TRBV7-2
cdr3_length: 14
j_call: TRBJ2-7
d_call: .
cdr3_aa: CASSLNGQIYEQYF

v_call: TRBV7-9
cdr3_length: 16
j_call: TRBJ1-5
d_call: .
cdr3_aa: CASSRGTPYSNQPQHF

v_call: TRBV27
cdr3_length: 16
j_call: TRBJ2-7
d_call: TRBD1
cdr3_aa: CASKFIGTGVIYEQYF

v_call: TRBV4-1
cdr3_length: 16
j_call: TRBJ2-3
d_call: TRBD2
cdr3_aa: CASSQDRAGVSDTQYF

v_call: TRBV5-8
cdr3_length: 14
j_call: TRBJ2-7
d_call: TRBD1
cdr3_aa: CASSLGQGLYEQYF

v_call: TRBV10-1
cdr3_length: 13
j_call: TRBJ1-1
d_call: .
cdr3_aa: CASSSHSDREAFF

v_call: TRBV30
cdr3_length: 11
j_call: TRBJ1-3
d_call: .
cdr3_aa: CAWPPGPTIYF

v_call: TRBV14
cdr3_length: 15
j_call: TRBJ2-1
d_call: .
cdr3_aa: CASSLWGGSYNEQFF

v_call: TRBV2
cdr3_length: 14
j_call: TRBJ2-3
d_call: .
cdr3_aa: CASSEVVSTDTQYF

v_call: TRBV6-5
cdr3_length: 11
j_call: TRBJ2-7
d_call: .
cdr3_aa: CASSTGFEQYF

v_call: TRBV16
cdr3_length: 16
j_call: TRBJ2-6
d_call: .
cdr3_aa: CASSQSLGAGANVLTF

v_call: TRBV7-2
cdr3_length: 16
j_call: TRBJ1-6
d_call: TRBD1
cdr3_aa: CASSLGGRGSVSPLHF

v_call: TRBV4-1
cdr3_length: 12
j_call: TRBJ2-4
d_call: .
cdr3_aa: CASSPGAPGLHF

v_call: TRBV6-6
cdr3_length: 12
j_call: TRBJ2-5
d_call: .
cdr3_aa: CASNHGGETQYF

v_call: TRBV5-4
cdr3_length: 12
j_call: TRBJ2-7
d_call: TRBD1
cdr3_aa: CASKRQGDEQYF

v_call: TRBV9
cdr3_length: 16
j_call: TRBJ2-7
d_call: .
cdr3_aa: CASSVDPLGRVYEQYF

v_call: TRBV7-9
cdr3_length: 15
j_call: TRBJ2-7
d_call: TRBD1
cdr3_aa: CASSQGAVLSYEQYF

v_call: TRBV2
cdr3_length: 16
j_call: TRBJ1-4
d_call: .
cdr3_aa: CASRTRLKGVNEKLFF